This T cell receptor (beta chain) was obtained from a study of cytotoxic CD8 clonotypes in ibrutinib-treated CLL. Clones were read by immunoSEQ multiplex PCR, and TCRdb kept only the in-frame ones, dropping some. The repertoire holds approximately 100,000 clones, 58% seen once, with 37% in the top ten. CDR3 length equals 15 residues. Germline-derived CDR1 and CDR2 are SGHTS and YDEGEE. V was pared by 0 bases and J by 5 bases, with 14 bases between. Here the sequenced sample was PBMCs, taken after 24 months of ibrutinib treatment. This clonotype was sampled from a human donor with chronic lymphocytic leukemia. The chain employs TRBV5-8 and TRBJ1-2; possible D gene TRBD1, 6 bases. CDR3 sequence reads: CASSLVSGAGYGYTF. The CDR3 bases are TGTGCCAGCAGCTTGGTGTCAGGGGCAGGATATGGCTACACCTTC. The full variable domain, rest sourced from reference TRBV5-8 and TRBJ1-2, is EAGVTQSPTHLIKTRGQQATLRCSPISGHTSVYWYQQALGLGLQFLLWYDEGEERNRGNFPPRFSGRQFPNYSSELNVNALELEDSALYLCASSLVSGAGYGYTFGSGTRLTVV.